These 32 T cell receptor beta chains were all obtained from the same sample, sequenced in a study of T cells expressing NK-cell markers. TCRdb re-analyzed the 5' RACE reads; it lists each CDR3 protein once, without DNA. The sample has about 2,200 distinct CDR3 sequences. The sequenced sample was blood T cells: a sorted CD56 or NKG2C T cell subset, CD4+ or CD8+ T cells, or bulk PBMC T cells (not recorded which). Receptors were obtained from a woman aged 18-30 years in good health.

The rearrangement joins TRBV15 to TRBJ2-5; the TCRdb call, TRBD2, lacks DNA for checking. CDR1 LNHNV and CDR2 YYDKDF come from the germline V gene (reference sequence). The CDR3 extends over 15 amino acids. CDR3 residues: CATSEVAGGMKTQYF.

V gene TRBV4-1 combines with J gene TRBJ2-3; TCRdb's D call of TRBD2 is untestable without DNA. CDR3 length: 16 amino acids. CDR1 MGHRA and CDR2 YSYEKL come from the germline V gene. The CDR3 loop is CASSQSSASGSRAQYF.

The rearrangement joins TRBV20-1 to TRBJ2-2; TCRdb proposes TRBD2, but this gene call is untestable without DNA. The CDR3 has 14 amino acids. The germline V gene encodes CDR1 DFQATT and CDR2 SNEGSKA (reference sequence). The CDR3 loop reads CSARGGGDTGELFF.

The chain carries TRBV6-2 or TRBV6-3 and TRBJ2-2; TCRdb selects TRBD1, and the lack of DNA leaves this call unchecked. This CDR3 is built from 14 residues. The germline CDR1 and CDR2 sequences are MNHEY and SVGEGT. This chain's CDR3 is CASRTGGDTGELFF.

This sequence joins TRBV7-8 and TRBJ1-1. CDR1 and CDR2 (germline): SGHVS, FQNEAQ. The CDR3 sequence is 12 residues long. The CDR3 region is CASSSDSLEAFF.

The CDR3 here is CSARDVGAGDTGELFF. The rearrangement joins TRBV20-1 to TRBJ2-2; the D call from TCRdb, TRBD1, cannot be confirmed without DNA. The CDR3 is made up of 16 amino acids. Germline V gene sequence: CDR1 DFQATT, CDR2 SNEGSKA (reference sequence).

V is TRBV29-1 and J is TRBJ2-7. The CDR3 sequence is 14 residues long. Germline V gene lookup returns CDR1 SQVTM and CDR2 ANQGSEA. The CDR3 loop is CSVDSAGATYEQYF.

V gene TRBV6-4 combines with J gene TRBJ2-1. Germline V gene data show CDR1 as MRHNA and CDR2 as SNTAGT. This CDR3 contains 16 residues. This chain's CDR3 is CASSDILVGSYNEQFF.

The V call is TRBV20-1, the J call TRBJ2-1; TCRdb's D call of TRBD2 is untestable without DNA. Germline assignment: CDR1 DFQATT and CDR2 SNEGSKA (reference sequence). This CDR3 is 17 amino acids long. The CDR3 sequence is CSAEWTSGSSSYNEQFF.

CDR3 amino acids: CASTEPGPAGGHSNEQFF. The chain couples TRBV19 to TRBJ2-1; TCRdb proposes TRBD2, but this gene call is untestable without DNA. The germline V gene encodes CDR1 LNHDA and CDR2 SQIVND (reference sequence). The CDR3 runs to 18 residues.

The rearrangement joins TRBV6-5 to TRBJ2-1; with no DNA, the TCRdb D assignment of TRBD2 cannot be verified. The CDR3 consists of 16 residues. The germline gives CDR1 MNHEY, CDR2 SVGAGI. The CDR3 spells CASSSRTSGGAHEQLF.

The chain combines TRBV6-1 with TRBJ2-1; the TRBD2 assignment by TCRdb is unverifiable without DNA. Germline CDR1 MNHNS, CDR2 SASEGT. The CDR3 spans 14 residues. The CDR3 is CASSEAVGSSEQFF.

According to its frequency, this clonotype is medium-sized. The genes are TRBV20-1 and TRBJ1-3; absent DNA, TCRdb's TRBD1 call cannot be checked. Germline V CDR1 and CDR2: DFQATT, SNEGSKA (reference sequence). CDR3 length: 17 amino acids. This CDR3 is CSARDGLQGDGGNTIYF.

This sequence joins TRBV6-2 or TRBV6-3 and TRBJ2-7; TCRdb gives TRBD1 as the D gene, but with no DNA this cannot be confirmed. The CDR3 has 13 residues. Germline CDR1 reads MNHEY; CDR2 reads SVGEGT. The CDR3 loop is CATEGHGEDEQYF.

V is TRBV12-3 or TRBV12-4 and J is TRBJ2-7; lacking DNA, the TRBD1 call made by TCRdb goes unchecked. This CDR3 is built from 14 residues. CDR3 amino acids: CASTRGGARVEQYF.

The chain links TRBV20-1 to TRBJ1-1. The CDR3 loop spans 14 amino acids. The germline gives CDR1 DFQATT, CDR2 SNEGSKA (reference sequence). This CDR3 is CSARDGVSDTEAFF.

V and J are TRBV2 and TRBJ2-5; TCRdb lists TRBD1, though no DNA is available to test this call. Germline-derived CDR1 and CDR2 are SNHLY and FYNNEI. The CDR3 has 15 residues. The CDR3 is CASSDWTGGQETQYF.

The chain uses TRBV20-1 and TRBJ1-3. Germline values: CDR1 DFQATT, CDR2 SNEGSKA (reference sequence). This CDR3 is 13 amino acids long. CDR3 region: CSARGLSGNTIYF.

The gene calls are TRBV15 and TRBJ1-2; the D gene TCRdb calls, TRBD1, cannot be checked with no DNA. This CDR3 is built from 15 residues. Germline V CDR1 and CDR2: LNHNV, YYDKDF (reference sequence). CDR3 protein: CATSPWDSPNYGYTF.

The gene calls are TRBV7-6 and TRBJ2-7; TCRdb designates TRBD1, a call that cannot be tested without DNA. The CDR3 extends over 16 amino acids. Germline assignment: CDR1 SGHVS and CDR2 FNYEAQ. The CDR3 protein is CASSDLRDRGIHEQYF.

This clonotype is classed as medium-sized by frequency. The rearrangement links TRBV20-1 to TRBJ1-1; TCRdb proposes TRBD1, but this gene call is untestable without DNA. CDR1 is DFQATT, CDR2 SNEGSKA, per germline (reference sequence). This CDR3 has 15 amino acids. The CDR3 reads CSARVPDRGSAEAFF.

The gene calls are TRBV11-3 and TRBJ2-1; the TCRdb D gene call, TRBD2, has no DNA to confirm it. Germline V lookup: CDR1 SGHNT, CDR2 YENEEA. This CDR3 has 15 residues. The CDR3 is CASRFDSGRYNEQFF. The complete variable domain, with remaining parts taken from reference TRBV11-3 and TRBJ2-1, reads EAGVVQSPRYKIIEKKQPVAFWCNPISGHNTLYWYLQNLGQGPELLIRYENEEAVDDSQLPKDRFSAERLKGVDSTLKIQPAELGDSAVYLCASRFDSGRYNEQFFGPGTRLTVL.

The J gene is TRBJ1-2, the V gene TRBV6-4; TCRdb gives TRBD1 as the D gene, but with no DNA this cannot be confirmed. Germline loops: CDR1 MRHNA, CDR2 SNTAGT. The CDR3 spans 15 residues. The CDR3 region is CASSDSPDRSAGYTF.

CDR3 loop: CASSFNRVQTQYF. The chain joins TRBV6-6 to TRBJ2-5; TCRdb's D call of TRBD1 is untestable without DNA. The CDR3 is 13 amino acids. The germline CDR1 and CDR2 sequences are MNHNY and SVGAGI (reference sequence).

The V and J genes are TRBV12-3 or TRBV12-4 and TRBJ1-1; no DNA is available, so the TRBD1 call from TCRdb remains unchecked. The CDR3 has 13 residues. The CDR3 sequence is CASRPGQTSEAFF.

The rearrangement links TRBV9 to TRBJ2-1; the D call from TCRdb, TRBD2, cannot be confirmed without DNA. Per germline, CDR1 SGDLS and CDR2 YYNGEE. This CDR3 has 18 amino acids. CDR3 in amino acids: CASSVAQQRGGLYNEQFF.

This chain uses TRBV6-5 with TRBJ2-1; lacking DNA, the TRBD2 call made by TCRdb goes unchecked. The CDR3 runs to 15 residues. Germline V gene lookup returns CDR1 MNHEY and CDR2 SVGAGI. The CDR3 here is CASSYEVAGGNEQFF.

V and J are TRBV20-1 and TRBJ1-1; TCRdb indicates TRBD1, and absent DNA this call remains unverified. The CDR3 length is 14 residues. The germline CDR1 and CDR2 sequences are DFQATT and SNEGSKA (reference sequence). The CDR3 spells CSARDTGGFAEAFF.

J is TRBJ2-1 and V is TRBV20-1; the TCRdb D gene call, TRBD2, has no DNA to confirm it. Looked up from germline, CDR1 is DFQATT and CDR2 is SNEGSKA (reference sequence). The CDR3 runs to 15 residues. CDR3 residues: CSARVPTSDYNEQFF.

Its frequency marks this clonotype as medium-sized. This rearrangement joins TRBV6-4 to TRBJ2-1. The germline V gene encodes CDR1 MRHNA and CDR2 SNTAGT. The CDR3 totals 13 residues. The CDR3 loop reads CASSVSEQNEQFF.

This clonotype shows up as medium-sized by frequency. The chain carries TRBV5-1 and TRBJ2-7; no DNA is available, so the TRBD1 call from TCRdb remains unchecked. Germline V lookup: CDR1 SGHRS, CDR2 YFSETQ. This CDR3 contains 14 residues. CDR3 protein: CASSLNRGPNEQYF.

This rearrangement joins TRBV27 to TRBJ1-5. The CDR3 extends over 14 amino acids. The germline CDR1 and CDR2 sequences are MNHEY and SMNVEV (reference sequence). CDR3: CASRESGSNQPQHF.